The 26 T cell receptor beta chains below all came from one sample that was sequenced in a study of spatial heterogeneity in lung cancer. Study-wide points: Within tumors, counts of expanded alpha and beta TCRs tracked tumor mutation counts.

These receptors have no identified antigens. The time point here: sample taken at primary tumor resection. MiXCR was run by TCRdb on the 5' RACE reads, yielding one entry per CDR3 protein. Of under 20,000 distinct CDR3 sequences in the sample, approximately 5.6% were seen once. This specimen was lung tumor tissue, taken at surgery. These receptors were collected from a female donor with early-stage non-small cell lung cancer.

This clonotype has ten or more counts. Since the library was made to target alpha chains, this beta chain is a stray read and its abundance is not meaningful. The chain employs TRBV4-1 and TRBJ2-7; D gene ambiguous. Looked up from germline, CDR1 is MGHRA and CDR2 is YSYEKL. Trimming cost V 0 bases and J 2 bases, with 14 bases left between them. The length of the CDR3 is 16 residues. CDR3 residues: CASSQDFSQRPYEQYF. DNA of the CDR3: TGCGCCAGCAGCCAAGATTTTTCCCAGCGCCCCTACGAGCAGTACTTC.

This clonotype has ten or more counts. This beta chain is off target for a library built for alpha chains, so its abundance means little. The chain employs TRBV29-1 and TRBJ2-1, with TRBD2 matching 11 bases. The germline CDR1 and CDR2 sequences are SQVTM and ANQGSEA. The V segment lost 4 bases and the J segment 9 bases; nucleotides outside the gene matches: 8. There are 14 residues in the CDR3. The CDR3 spells CSVALAGGLVEQFF. The CDR3 nucleotides are TGCAGCGTTGCTCTAGCGGGAGGTCTGGTTGAGCAGTTCTTC.

Ten or more counts support this clonotype. The library was designed around alpha chains, so this beta chain is a stray read whose abundance carries little weight. This chain links TRBV5-6 with TRBJ2-4, with TRBD1 as a possible D gene (7 bases). CDR1 is SGHDT and CDR2 is YYEEEE in the germline V gene. CDR3 length equals 17 residues. The V end lost 5 bases, the J end lost 0 bases, and 18 bases lay between the germline ends. For the CDR3, the DNA is TGTGCCAGCAGAGAGGGGGCGAGGGGACTAGCCAAAAACATTCAGTACTTC. Translation: CASREGARGLAKNIQYF.

Turning to this clonotype: The conserved closing phenylalanine or tryptophan is absent in this CDR3, likely reflecting a read error. Since it is a stray read in a library aimed at alpha chains, this beta chain has a size that is not meaningful. The chain carries TRBV4-2 and TRBJ2-3; 9 nucleotides align to TRBD2. CDR3 length: 14 residues. Trimming cost V 4 bases and J 6 bases; bases outside gene matches: 5. Germline V CDR1 and CDR2: LGHNA, YNFKEQ. CDR3 loop: CASSRVLAGDTQYS. The CDR3 nucleotides are TGTGCCAGCAGCCGAGTACTAGCGGGTGATACGCAGTATTCT.

A word on this clonotype: As an off-target read in a library built for alpha chains, this beta chain has a frequency of little significance. V gene TRBV5-1 combines with J gene TRBJ2-1; D is unclear. The V gene lost 7 bases and the J gene lost 0 bases, with 17 bases spanning the gap. The CDR3 is 16 residues long. Germline assignment: CDR1 SGHRS and CDR2 YFSETQ. CDR3 amino acids: CASSLVASSSYNEQFF. The CDR3 DNA reads TGCGCCAGCTCATTGGTAGCCTCGAGCTCCTACAATGAGCAGTTCTTC.

This clonotype was observed at least ten times. This beta chain slipped into a library made for alpha chains as a stray read, so its size is not meaningful. The genes are TRBV3-1 and TRBJ2-7, with 11 bases matching TRBD2. The length of the CDR3 is 14 residues. CDR1 LGHDT and CDR2 YNNKEL come from the germline V gene (reference sequence). V lost 0 bases to trimming and J lost 11 bases; unmatched junction nucleotides: 6. This chain's CDR3 is CASSQDTSGSRKYF. The CDR3 DNA reads TGTGCCAGCAGCCAAGATACTAGCGGGAGCCGGAAGTACTTC.

This clonotype was recorded many times. This beta chain came through as a stray read in a library set up for alpha chains, and its size says little. This chain joins TRBV27 and TRBJ1-6; D may be TRBD1 (6 bases). The ends were cut back, 6 bases at V and 0 bases at J, with 15 bases in the middle. Germline CDR1 and CDR2: MNHEY and SMNVEV (reference sequence). The CDR3 loop spans 17 amino acids. The CDR3 reads CASRAGHSSSYNSPLHF. CDR3 in DNA: TGTGCCAGCAGGGCGGGACATTCGAGCTCCTATAATTCACCCCTCCACTTT.

In its sample, this clonotype was seen many times. Found in a library prepared for alpha chains, this beta chain is an off-target read, and its abundance has little meaning. This rearrangement joins TRBV30 to TRBJ2-1; D might be TRBD1 (5 bases). CDR1 is GTSNPN, CDR2 SVGIG, per germline (reference sequence). The V gene lost 2 bases and the J gene lost 5 bases, with 13 bases spanning the gap. CDR3 length: 14 residues. The CDR3 nucleotides are TGTGCCTGGAGTAAGGAATGGGGCCACAATGAGCAGTTCTTC. Amino acid sequence: CAWSKEWGHNEQFF.

As for this clonotype: With the library built for alpha chains, this beta chain is off target and its frequency is not meaningful. V usage is TRBV9 and J usage is TRBJ1-5; D uncertain. Germline CDR1 reads SGDLS; CDR2 reads YYNGEE. V was cut by 4 bases and J by 4 bases, with 9 bases left in between. This CDR3 is built from 13 residues. For the CDR3, the DNA is TGTGCCAGCAGCTCCCGACTTAATCAGCCCCAGCATTTT. Translating gives CASSSRLNQPQHF.

This clonotype has just a few counts. The library was designed around alpha chains, so this beta chain is a stray read whose abundance carries little weight. The V gene is TRBV3-1, the J gene TRBJ1-2; 10 nucleotides align to TRBD1. Germline CDR1 is LGHDT and CDR2 is YNNKEL (reference sequence). The CDR3 is 14 amino acids. V gave up 4 bases and J gave up 7 bases; unmatched junction bases: 6. The CDR3 region has the DNA TGTGCCAGCAGCCCTCCCCGGACAGGGGGTGGCTACACCTTC. This gives the protein CASSPPRTGGGYTF.

This clonotype was detected many times. With the library built for alpha chains, this beta chain is off target and its frequency is not meaningful. The chain carries TRBV25-1 and TRBJ1-2, with D hard to call. V was shortened by 6 bases and J by 4 bases, with 12 bases between the two germline ends. CDR3 length equals 13 residues. In germline, CDR1 is MGHDK, CDR2 SYGVNS. Here the CDR3 reads CASSERYLYGYTF. CDR3 in DNA: TGTGCCAGCAGCGAAAGGTACCTCTATGGCTACACCTTC.

This clonotype was detected many times. Within a library made for alpha chains, this beta chain is off target, and its count is uninformative. This chain connects TRBV27 to TRBJ1-5; D is possibly TRBD1 (5 bases). The CDR3 length is 13 residues. CDR1 and CDR2 (germline): MNHEY, SMNVEV (reference sequence). V was cut by 8 bases and J by 5 bases, with 13 bases left in between. This CDR3 reads CASRARGDQPQHF. The CDR3 DNA reads as TGTGCCAGCCGGGCCCGAGGGGATCAGCCCCAGCATTTT.

The table lists this clonotype with many counts. Little can be read into the size of this beta chain, an off-target read in a library designed for alpha chains. The V and J genes are TRBV28 and TRBJ2-5; D is unclear. From germline, CDR1 is MDHEN and CDR2 SYDVKM. V was trimmed by 4 bases and J by 7 bases, leaving 10 bases between them. This CDR3 spans 12 amino acids. The DNA for the CDR3 is TGTGCCAGCAGTTCCGCTTTTGGGACCCAGTACTTC. This translates into CASSSAFGTQYF. The variable domain in full, completed from reference TRBV28 and TRBJ2-5, reads DVKVTQSSRYLVKRTGEKVFLECVQDMDHENMFWYRQDPGLGLRLIYFSYDVKMKEKGDIPEGYSVSREKKERFSLILESASTNQTSMYLCASSSAFGTQYFGPGTRLLVL.

The sample holds many counts of this clonotype. Within a library made for alpha chains, this beta chain is off target, and its count is uninformative. This chain joins TRBV20-1 and TRBJ2-7; TRBD1 might be the D (6 bases). The CDR3 is made up of 15 amino acids. The germline V gene has CDR1 DFQATT and CDR2 SNEGSKA (reference sequence). V shed 0 bases and J shed 3 bases, with 15 bases lying between them. CDR3: CSARDQAQGHYEQYF. In DNA form, the CDR3 reads TGCAGTGCTAGAGATCAAGCACAGGGCCACTACGAGCAGTACTTC.

This clonotype has more than one count but fewer than ten. This beta chain is off target for a library built for alpha chains, so its abundance means little. This chain joins TRBV6-6 and TRBJ2-7; D possibly matches TRBD1 or TRBD2 (7 bases each). The length of the CDR3 is 14 residues. Germline V gives CDR1 MNHNY, CDR2 SVGAGI (reference sequence). Trimming removed 7 bases at V and 5 bases at J, with 18 bases between. CDR3 protein: CASTPQGGGNEQYF. The CDR3 nucleotides read TGTGCCAGCACCCCGCAGGGAGGGGGCAACGAGCAGTACTTC.

This clonotype has ten or more counts. Since the library was made to target alpha chains, this beta chain is a stray read and its abundance is not meaningful. The chain uses TRBV5-1 and TRBJ1-1, with a possible D match to TRBD1 (5 bases). V was trimmed by 1 base and J by 4 bases, leaving 14 bases between them. Germline V gene data show CDR1 as SGHRS and CDR2 as YFSETQ. This CDR3 comprises 15 residues. Here the CDR3 DNA reads TGCGCCAGCAGCTTGACCCCGGAGGGGAGCACTGAAGCTTTCTTT. This encodes CASSLTPEGSTEAFF.

This clonotype appeared many times. This beta chain slipped into a library made for alpha chains as a stray read, so its size is not meaningful. This chain joins TRBV7-3 and TRBJ2-7; D is possibly TRBD1 or TRBD2 (6 bases each). V was cut by 5 bases and J by 4 bases, with 18 bases left in between. Germline CDR1 SGHTA, CDR2 FQGTGA. The CDR3 extends over 15 amino acids. The chain's CDR3 is CASSLGPGAPYEQYF. As DNA, the CDR3 is TGTGCCAGCAGCCTGGGACCGGGGGCTCCTTACGAGCAGTACTTC.

This clonotype has a count of ten or more. Within a library made for alpha chains, this beta chain is off target, and its count is uninformative. V and J are TRBV7-9 and TRBJ2-5; the D call may be TRBD1 or TRBD2 (6 bases each). Germline-derived CDR1 and CDR2 are SEHNR and FQNEAQ (reference sequence). This CDR3 has 13 amino acids. Trimming took 5 bases from V and 5 from J, leaving 12 bases between them. The CDR3 loop reads CASSTRGPETQYF. Written as DNA, the CDR3 is TGTGCCAGCAGCACCCGGGGGCCCGAGACCCAGTACTTC.

The table lists this clonotype with many counts. Little can be read into the size of this beta chain, an off-target read in a library designed for alpha chains. The CDR3 DNA follows: TGTGCCAGCAGCTCCATGTGGGGGACAGGGTCCTCCTACGAGCAGTACTTC. This codes for CASSSMWGTGSSYEQYF. The V and J genes are TRBV5-4 and TRBJ2-7, with 9 nucleotides matching TRBD1. CDR1 and CDR2 from the germline V gene are SGHNT and YYREEE (reference sequence). The CDR3 is 17 amino acids. V was pared by 3 bases and J by 0 bases, with 10 bases of the junction left unmatched.

This clonotype showed up many times. In a library made to pick up alpha chains, this beta chain is a stray read with a size that means little. The rearrangement links TRBV2 to TRBJ2-1, with 13 positions matching TRBD2. The CDR3 runs 14 residues. V shed 7 bases, J shed 9 bases, and the junction held 6 bases outside the gene matches. Germline V CDR1 and CDR2: SNHLY, FYNNEI. The CDR3 nucleotides are TGTGCCAGCAAAGGACTAGCGGGAGTTTTTGAGCAGTTCTTC. This translates into CASKGLAGVFEQFF.

This clonotype was seen repeatedly, ten times or more. A library prepared for alpha chains yielded this beta chain as an off-target read; its size is of little meaning. The genes are TRBV7-3 and TRBJ2-5; D gene uncertain. The CDR3 totals 15 residues. Germline V CDR1 and CDR2: SGHTA, FQGTGA. Trimming shortened V by 4 bases and J by 2 bases, and 14 bases separated the two germline ends. The CDR3 region is CASSYRPATQETQYF. CDR3 sequence (DNA): TGTGCCAGCAGCTACCGACCAGCGACGCAAGAGACCCAGTACTTC. The whole variable domain, filled in from reference TRBV7-3 and TRBJ2-5, reads GAGVSQTPSNKVTEKGKYVELRCDPISGHTALYWYRQSLGQGPEFLIYFQGTGAADDSGLPNDRFFAVRPEGSVSTLKIQRTERGDSAVYLCASSYRPATQETQYFGPGTRLLVL.

Ten or more counts support this clonotype. This beta chain appears as a stray read in a library generated for alpha chains; its size is not informative. The gene calls are TRBV19 and TRBJ2-1; unclear D gene. V gave up 5 bases and J gave up 6 bases, with 20 bases separating them. This CDR3 contains 16 residues. Germline V gene data show CDR1 as LNHDA and CDR2 as SQIVND (reference sequence). For the CDR3, the DNA is TGTGCCAGTAGTGGTTCAAGTCATGCGTTTAGCAATGAGCAGTTCTTC. This gives the protein CASSGSSHAFSNEQFF. The whole variable domain, remainder taken from reference TRBV19 and TRBJ2-1, is DGGITQSPKYLFRKEGQNVTLSCEQNLNHDAMYWYRQDPGQGLRLIYYSQIVNDFQKGDIAEGYSVSREKKESFPLTVTSAQKNPTAFYLCASSGSSHAFSNEQFFGPGTRLTVL.

This clonotype was observed many times. As an off-target read in a library built for alpha chains, this beta chain has a frequency of little significance. The V gene is TRBV7-2, the J gene TRBJ1-2; TRBD1 is a possible D gene (5 bases). Germline CDR1 reads SGHTA; CDR2 reads FQGNSA. The CDR3 sequence is 13 residues long. V dropped 8 bases and J dropped 4 bases, with 14 bases sitting between them. The CDR3, as DNA: TGTGCCAGCCCCAGCGGGACGATCTATGGCTACACCTTC. Residues: CASPSGTIYGYTF.

The table lists this clonotype with many counts. This beta chain is off target for a library built for alpha chains, so its abundance means little. This chain links TRBV24-1 with TRBJ2-5; tentative D call: TRBD2 (7 bases). CDR3 length equals 14 residues. In germline, CDR1 is KGHDR, CDR2 SFDVKD. The V end was cut by 5 bases, the J end by 7 bases, with 16 bases between. CDR3 DNA sequence: TGTGCCACCAGTGGACCTGGACTAGGGGGGACCCAGTACTTC. Translated: CATSGPGLGGTQYF.

This clonotype was seen repeatedly, ten times or more. In a library made to pick up alpha chains, this beta chain is a stray read with a size that means little. The gene calls are TRBV7-8 and TRBJ2-3, with TRBD1 matching over 7 bases. CDR1 and CDR2 (germline): SGHVS, FQNEAQ. The CDR3 has 14 amino acids. Trimming cost V 5 bases and J 7 bases; bases outside gene matches: 9. CDR3 protein: CASSQPGQKNTQYF. As DNA, the CDR3 is TGTGCCAGCAGCCAACCGGGACAGAAGAATACGCAGTATTTT.

This clonotype appeared many times. Since it is a stray read in a library aimed at alpha chains, this beta chain has a size that is not meaningful. The gene calls are TRBV20-1 and TRBJ2-3, with 12 bases matching TRBD1. The germline V gene encodes CDR1 DFQATT and CDR2 SNEGSKA (reference sequence). After removal of 6 bases from V and 4 bases from J, the junction contained 11 bases not matched to a gene. CDR3 length: 16 residues. Written as DNA, the CDR3 is TGCAGTGCCCTAGGCTCGGGACAGGGGGCATCAGATACGCAGTATTTT. Encoded protein: CSALGSGQGASDTQYF.